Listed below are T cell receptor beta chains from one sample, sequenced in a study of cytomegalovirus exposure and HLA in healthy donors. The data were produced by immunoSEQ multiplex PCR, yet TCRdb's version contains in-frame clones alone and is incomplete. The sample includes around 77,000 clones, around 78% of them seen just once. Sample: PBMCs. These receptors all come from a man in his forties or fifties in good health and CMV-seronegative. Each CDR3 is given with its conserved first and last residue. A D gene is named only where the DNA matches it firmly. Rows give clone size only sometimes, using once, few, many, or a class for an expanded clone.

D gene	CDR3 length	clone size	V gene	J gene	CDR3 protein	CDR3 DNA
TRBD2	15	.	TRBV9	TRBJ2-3	CASKTSGLSTDTQYF	TGTGCCAGTAAGACTAGCGGACTTAGCACAGATACGCAGTATTTT
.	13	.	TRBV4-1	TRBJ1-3	CASSPLTVGTIYF	TGCGCCAGCAGCCCCCTGACAGTGGGCACCATATATTTT
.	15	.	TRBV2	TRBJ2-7	CASSEPGHDSYEQYF	TGTGCCAGCAGTGAACCGGGACACGACTCCTACGAGCAGTACTTC
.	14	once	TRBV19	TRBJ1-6	CASSQGYYNSPLHF	TGTGCCAGTTCCCAGGGGTACTATAATTCACCCCTCCACTTT
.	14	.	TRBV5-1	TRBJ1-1	CASSLGSVNTEAFF	TGCGCCAGCAGCTTGGGTTCAGTGAACACTGAAGCTTTCTTT
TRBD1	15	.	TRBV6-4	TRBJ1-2	CASSDTDRGTGGYTF	TGTGCCAGCAGTGACACGGACAGGGGAACGGGCGGCTACACCTTC
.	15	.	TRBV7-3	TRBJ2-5	CASSLGGGEQETQYF	TGTGCCAGCAGCTTAGGAGGAGGAGAACAAGAGACCCAGTACTTC
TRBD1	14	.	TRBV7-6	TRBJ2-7	CASSLGQGRYEQYF	TGTGCCAGCAGTCTCGGACAGGGGAGATACGAGCAGTACTTC
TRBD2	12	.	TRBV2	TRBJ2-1	CASSETAGEQFF	TGTGCCAGCAGTGAAACAGCGGGGGAACAGTTCTTC
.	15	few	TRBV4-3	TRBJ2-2	CASSHADWNTGELFF	TGCGCCAGCAGCCATGCGGACTGGAACACCGGGGAGCTGTTTTTT
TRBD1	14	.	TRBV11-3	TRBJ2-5	CASSRDRGQETQYF	TGTGCCAGCAGCCGGGACAGGGGCCAAGAGACCCAGTACTTC
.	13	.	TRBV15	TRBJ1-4	CATSPRQNEKLFF	TGTGCCACCAGCCCCAGACAAAATGAAAAACTGTTTTTT
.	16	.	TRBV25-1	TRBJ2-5	CASSDHGRGDQETQYF	TGTGCCAGCAGTGACCATGGCAGGGGCGACCAAGAGACCCAGTACTTC
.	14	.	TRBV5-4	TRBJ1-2	CASSLRGGSYGYTF	TGTGCCAGCAGCTTGAGAGGGGGAAGCTATGGCTACACCTTC
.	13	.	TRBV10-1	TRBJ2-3	CASSGQATDTQYF	TGCGCCAGCAGTGGGCAGGCCACAGATACGCAGTATTTT
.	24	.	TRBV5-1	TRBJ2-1	CASSFRFLIPWDLALWVKYNEQFF	TGCGCCAGCAGCTTTCGGTTCCTCATACCCTGGGACTTAGCCCTCTGGGTCAAATACAATGAGCAGTTCTTC
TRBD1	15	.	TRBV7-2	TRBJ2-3	CASSLYRGSTDTQYF	TGTGCCAGCAGCCTATACAGGGGAAGCACAGATACGCAGTATTTT
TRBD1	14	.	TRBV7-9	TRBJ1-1	CASRLGQGSTEAFF	TGTGCCAGCAGATTGGGACAGGGGAGCACTGAAGCTTTCTTT
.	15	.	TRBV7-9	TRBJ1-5	CASSPLAISNQPQHF	TGTGCCAGCAGCCCGCTCGCGATTAGCAATCAGCCCCAGCATTTT
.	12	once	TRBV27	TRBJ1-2	CASSLKGHGYTF	TGTGCCAGCAGTTTAAAGGGGCATGGCTACACCTTC
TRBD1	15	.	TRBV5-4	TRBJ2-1	CASSFDRGSYNEQFF	TGTGCCAGCAGCTTCGACAGGGGCTCCTACAATGAGCAGTTCTTC
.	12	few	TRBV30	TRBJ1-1	CAWRRTGTEAFF	TGTGCCTGGAGGAGGACTGGAACTGAAGCTTTCTTT
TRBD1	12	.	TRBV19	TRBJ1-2	CASSGTGVGYTF	TGTGCCAGTAGTGGGACAGGGGTTGGCTACACCTTC
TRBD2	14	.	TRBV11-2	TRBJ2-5	CASRGGKDKETQYF	TGTGCCAGCAGGGGGGGGAAAGATAAAGAGACCCAGTACTTC
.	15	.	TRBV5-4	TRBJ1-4	CASSKGVSPNEKLFF	TGTGCCAGCAGCAAGGGGGTTTCCCCTAATGAAAAACTGTTTTTT
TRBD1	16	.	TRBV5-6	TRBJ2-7	CASSLATGTGTYEQYF	TGTGCCAGCAGCTTAGCCACTGGGACAGGCACCTACGAGCAGTACTTC
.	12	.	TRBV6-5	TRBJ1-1	CASGYGGPGAFF	TGTGCCAGCGGTTACGGAGGCCCGGGAGCTTTCTTT
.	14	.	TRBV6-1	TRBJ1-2	CASSEGGGWNGYTF	TGTGCCAGCAGTGAAGGGGGGGGTTGGAATGGCTACACCTTC
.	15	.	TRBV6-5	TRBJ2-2	CASSYLQGNTGELFF	TGTGCCAGCAGTTATTTACAGGGAAACACCGGGGAGCTGTTTTTT
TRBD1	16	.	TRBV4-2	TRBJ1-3	CASSREQGALGNTIYF	TGTGCCAGCAGCCGAGAACAGGGGGCATTAGGAAACACCATATATTTT
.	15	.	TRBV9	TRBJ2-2	CASSVVPWGSGELFF	TGTGCCAGCAGCGTAGTACCGTGGGGCAGCGGGGAGCTGTTTTTT
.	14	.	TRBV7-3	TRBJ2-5	CASSWGGGKETQYF	TGTGCCAGCAGCTGGGGCGGAGGGAAAGAGACCCAGTACTTC
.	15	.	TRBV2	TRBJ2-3	CASSEWGRWEDTQYF	TGTGCCAGCAGTGAATGGGGGAGGTGGGAAGATACGCAGTATTTT
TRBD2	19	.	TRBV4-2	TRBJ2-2	CASSQEPSGGASVAGELFF	TGTGCCAGCAGCCAAGAACCTAGCGGGGGGGCGTCCGTCGCCGGGGAGCTGTTTTTT
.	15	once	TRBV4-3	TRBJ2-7	CAHDPTGGGGYEQYF	TGCGCCCACGACCCCACCGGAGGGGGGGGTTACGAGCAGTACTTC
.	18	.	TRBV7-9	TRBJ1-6	CASSPRYSAGSGNSPLHF	TGTGCCAGCAGCCCCCGGTATTCAGCGGGGTCGGGTAATTCACCCCTCCACTTT
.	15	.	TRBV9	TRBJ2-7	CASSDPGGGSYEQYF	TGTGCCAGCAGCGACCCTGGTGGCGGCTCCTACGAGCAGTACTTC
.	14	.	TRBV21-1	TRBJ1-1	CHSDRGSLETEAFF	TGTCACTCCGACAGGGGGTCTTTAGAGACTGAAGCTTTCTTT
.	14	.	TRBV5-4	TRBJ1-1	CASSFRGSVFEAFF	TGTGCCAGCAGCTTCCGTGGGAGCGTCTTTGAAGCTTTCTTT
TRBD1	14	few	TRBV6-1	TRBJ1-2	CASLRQGAYYGYTF	TGTGCCAGCCTCCGACAGGGAGCCTACTATGGCTACACCTTC
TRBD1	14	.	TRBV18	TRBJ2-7	CASSPSGQAYEQYF	TGTGCCAGCTCACCTTCCGGACAGGCCTACGAGCAGTACTTC
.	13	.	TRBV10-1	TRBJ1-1	CASSLSGNTEAFF	TGCGCCAGCAGCCTCTCGGGGAACACTGAAGCTTTCTTT
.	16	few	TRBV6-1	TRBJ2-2	CASSERGRVNTGELFF	TGTGCCAGCAGTGAAAGGGGCAGGGTGAACACCGGGGAGCTGTTTTTT
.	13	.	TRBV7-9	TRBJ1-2	CASSSGQPYGYTF	TGTGCCAGCAGCTCAGGACAACCATATGGCTACACCTTC
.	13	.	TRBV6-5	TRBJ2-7	CASSEAAIYEQYF	TGTGCCAGCAGTGAAGCGGCTATCTACGAGCAGTACTTC
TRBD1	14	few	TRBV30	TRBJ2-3	CAWSVTGFRDTQYF	TGTGCCTGGAGCGTGACAGGGTTTAGAGATACGCAGTATTTT
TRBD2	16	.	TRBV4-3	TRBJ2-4	CASSQDGRLAGPHQYF	TGCGCCAGCAGCCAAGATGGTAGGCTAGCGGGCCCCCATCAGTACTTC
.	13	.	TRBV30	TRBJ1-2	CAWRETGSYGYTF	TGTGCCTGGAGAGAAACAGGGTCTTATGGCTACACCTTC
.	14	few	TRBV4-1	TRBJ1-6	CASSPLYSISPLHF	TGCGCCAGCAGCCCTCTATACTCTATATCACCCCTCCACTTT
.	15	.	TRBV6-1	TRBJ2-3	CASSVEGLSTDTQYF	TGTGCCAGCAGTGTGGAGGGGCTAAGCACAGATACGCAGTATTTT
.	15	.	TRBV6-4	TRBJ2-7	CASSYSGTEAYEQYF	TGTGCCAGCAGTTACTCCGGTACAGAAGCCTACGAGCAGTACTTC
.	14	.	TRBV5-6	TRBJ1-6	CASSPGFYNSPLHF	TGTGCCAGCAGCCCAGGGTTCTATAATTCACCCCTCCACTTT
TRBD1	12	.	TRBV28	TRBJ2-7	CASWDREAEQYF	TGTGCCAGCTGGGACAGGGAGGCCGAGCAGTACTTC
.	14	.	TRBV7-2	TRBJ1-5	CASSLVGDRQPQHF	TGTGCCAGCAGCTTAGTGGGAGATCGGCAGCCCCAGCATTTT
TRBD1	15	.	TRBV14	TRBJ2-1	CASSLPGTVYNEQFF	TGTGCCAGCAGCCTACCCGGGACAGTTTACAATGAGCAGTTCTTC